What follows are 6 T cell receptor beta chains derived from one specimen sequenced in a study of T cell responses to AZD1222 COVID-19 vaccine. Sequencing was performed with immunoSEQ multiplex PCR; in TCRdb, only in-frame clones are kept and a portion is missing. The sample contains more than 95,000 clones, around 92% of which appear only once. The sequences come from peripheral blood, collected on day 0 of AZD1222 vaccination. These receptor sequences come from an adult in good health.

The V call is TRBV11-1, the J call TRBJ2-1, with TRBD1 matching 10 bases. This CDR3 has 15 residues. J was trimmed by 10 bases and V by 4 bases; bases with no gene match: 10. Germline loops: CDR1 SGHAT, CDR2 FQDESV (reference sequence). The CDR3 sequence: CASSYGDRGRREQFF. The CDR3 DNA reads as TGTGCCAGCAGCTACGGAGACAGGGGGCGCAGGGAGCAGTTCTTC.

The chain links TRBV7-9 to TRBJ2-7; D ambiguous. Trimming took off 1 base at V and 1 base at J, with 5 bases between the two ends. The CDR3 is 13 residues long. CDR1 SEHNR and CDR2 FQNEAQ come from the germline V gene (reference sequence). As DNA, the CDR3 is TGTGCCAGCAGCTTAGGTCATTCCTACGAGCAGTACTTC. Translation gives CASSLGHSYEQYF.

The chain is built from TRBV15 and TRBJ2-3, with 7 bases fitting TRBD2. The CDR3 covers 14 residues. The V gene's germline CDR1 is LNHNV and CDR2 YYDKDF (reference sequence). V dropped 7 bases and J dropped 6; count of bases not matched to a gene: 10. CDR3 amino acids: CATKPGLLGDTQYF. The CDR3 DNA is TGTGCCACCAAACCGGGACTACTAGGGGATACGCAGTATTTT.

DNA of the CDR3: TGTGCCAGCTCACCTTCAGGCTTTCAGACTAACTATGGCTACACCTTC. Translation gives CASSPSGFQTNYGYTF. V usage is TRBV18 and J usage is TRBJ1-2, with unresolved D. Trimming stripped 3 bases from V and 0 bases from J, with 14 bases between. CDR1 is KGHSH, CDR2 LQKENI, per germline. This CDR3 comprises 16 residues.

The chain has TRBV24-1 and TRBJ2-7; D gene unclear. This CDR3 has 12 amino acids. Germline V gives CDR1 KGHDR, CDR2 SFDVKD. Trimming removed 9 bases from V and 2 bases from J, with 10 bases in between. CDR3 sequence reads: CATVPGPYEQYF. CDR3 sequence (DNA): TGTGCCACCGTCCCCGGCCCCTACGAGCAGTACTTC.

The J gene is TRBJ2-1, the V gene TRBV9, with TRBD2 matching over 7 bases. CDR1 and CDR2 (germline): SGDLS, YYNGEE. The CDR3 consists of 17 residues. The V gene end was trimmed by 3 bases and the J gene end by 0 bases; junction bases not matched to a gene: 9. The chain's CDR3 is CASSEGTTLSSYNEQFF. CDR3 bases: TGTGCCAGCAGCGAAGGGACTACTCTTAGCTCCTACAATGAGCAGTTCTTC.